This is a list of T cell receptor beta chains from one sample in a study of T-cell memory formation after mild COVID-19. TCRdb re-analysed the 5' RACE reads in MiXCR, keeping a single row per CDR3 protein. The data hold over 350,000 distinct CDR3 sequences, with approximately 15% observed a single time. Sequencing was carried out using PBMCs or a T cell subset sorted from them (not recorded which). The source is a man aged 18 to 35 who had mild COVID-19 (a few samples of this study predate the infection). Cell type and time point are not known. CDR3s include the opening cysteine and the closing phenylalanine or tryptophan. The D gene is left open where the match is weak. Only part of the rows carry a size: once, few, many, or a class if the clone is expanded.

TRBJ2-5 | . | TRBV11-2 | many | TGTGCCAGCAGCTCAGTAGGCCAAGAGACCCAGTACTTC | CASSSVGQETQYF
TRBJ2-5 | . | TRBV5-1 | few | TGCGCCAGCAGCTTGGACCTACAATACCAAGAGACCCAGTACTTC | CASSLDLQYQETQYF
TRBJ1-3 | . | TRBV7-2 | . | TGTGCCAGCAGCTTCGGGGGTGACACCATATATTTT | CASSFGGDTIYF
TRBJ1-2 | . | TRBV2 | . | TGTGCCAGCAGTGGACAGATTAACTATGGCTACACCTTC | CASSGQINYGYTF
TRBJ2-3 | . | TRBV18 | few | TGTGCCAGCTCACCGGAAGTTAGCACAGATACGCAGTATTTT | CASSPEVSTDTQYF
TRBJ1-1 | . | TRBV7-9 | . | TGTGCCAGCAGCCCGACGGACAGGAACACTGAAGCTTTCTTT | CASSPTDRNTEAFF
TRBJ1-2 | TRBD1 | TRBV5-1 | . | TGCGCCAGCAGCCTGGACAGGGCAACCTACTATGGCTACACCTTC | CASSLDRATYYGYTF
TRBJ2-1 | . | TRBV7-2 | few | TGTGCCAGCAGCTCATGGCGGGGTTCCAATGAGCAGTTCTTC | CASSSWRGSNEQFF
TRBJ1-5 | TRBD1 | TRBV5-4 | . | TGTGCCAGCAGCGTGGACAGGGGAGATCAGCCCCAGCATTTT | CASSVDRGDQPQHF
TRBJ1-3 | . | TRBV12-3/TRBV12-4 | . | TGTGCCAGCAGTTTAGGGGTCTCTGGAAACACCATATATTTT | CASSLGVSGNTIYF